The present TCR beta chain was sequenced within a study of Tregs in tolerant kidney transplant recipients. V lost 4 bases, J lost 8 bases, and 7 bases stayed unmatched. Germline V gene sequence: CDR1 SQVTM, CDR2 ANQGSEA. CDR3 size: 14 residues. This clone was detected once. Recipients received nonmyeloablative bone marrow transplants from related graft donors, with transient mixed chimerism. The protocol was immunoSEQ multiplex PCR, while the TCRdb copy is restricted to in-frame clones and leaves out a portion. The table has 50,000 or so clones, over 85% seen once. This clonotype was sampled from a human patient who received a combined kidney and bone marrow transplant. A subset of T cells may come from the graft donor. The genes are TRBV29-1 and TRBJ2-2, with 10 positions matching TRBD2. The material sequenced was CD8+ T cells from blood (PBMCs), taken 12 months after the transplant. The CDR3 spells CSVVSSGGPGELFF. In nucleotides, the CDR3 is TGCAGCGTTGTTTCTAGCGGGGGACCGGGGGAGCTGTTTTTT.